This T cell receptor beta chain derives from a study of blood T cell repertoires in COVID-19. Background on the study: Donors of Cohort 3 who recovered were those that had two negative PCRs, clearance, or symptom resolution. The origin of the acute and convalescent COVID-19 samples was the United States, Italy and Spain. Nucleic acid was either cDNA or gDNA, and it came from T cells, B-cell-depleted T cells, or PBMCs.

Per the authors' pipeline: Amplification from reference gene primers served as the basis for estimated nucleated cell counts. The repertoire was sequenced with immunoSEQ multiplex PCR; TCRdb's copy has only in-frame clones and lacks some. V, J and clone size reflect that table, while D and trimming were determined from the DNA. The sample yields roughly 340,000 clones, roughly 86% seen once. The clonotype originates from a man aged 35 to 55 in a cohort exposed to, infected with or recovered from COVID-19 (not recorded which). Material: PBMCs or T cells enriched from blood (not recorded which).

The DNA of the CDR3 is TGTGCCAGCAATAAAGACAGTTGGGGCGCAGATACGCAGTATTTT. Protein sequence: CASNKDSWGADTQYF. The chain is built from TRBV6-5 and TRBJ2-3; tentatively, D is TRBD1 (5 bases). Germline CDR1 reads MNHEY; CDR2 reads SVGAGI. The CDR3 is made up of 15 amino acids. Trimming pared 7 bases from V and 4 bases from J, leaving 18 bases between.